A single sample gave rise to the 3 T cell receptor beta chains below, sequenced in a study of T cell responses to AZD1222 COVID-19 vaccine. Repertoires were generated with immunoSEQ multiplex PCR, while TCRdb's copy carries only in-frame clones and drops some. The top ten clones hold 6.5% to 8.5% of a sample with about 180,000 clones, roughly nine tenths of them seen once. The sequences come from peripheral blood, collected on day 0 of AZD1222 vaccination. All receptors come from an adult in good health.

The V gene is TRBV5-1, the J gene TRBJ2-2; TRBD2 aligns across 10 bases. There are 16 residues in the CDR3. CDR1 is SGHRS and CDR2 is YFSETQ in the germline V gene. After removal of 2 bases from V and 3 bases from J, the junction contained 4 bases not matched to a gene. CDR3 sequence: CASSLRTSGDTGELFF. The CDR3 region has the DNA TGCGCCAGCAGCTTACGGACTAGCGGCGACACCGGGGAGCTGTTTTTT.

The J gene is TRBJ1-1, the V gene TRBV28; D gene unclear. Trimming removed 4 bases from V and 2 bases from J, with 2 bases in between. The CDR3 runs 11 residues. Germline lookup yields CDR1 MDHEN and CDR2 SYDVKM. The chain's CDR3 is CASSSNTEAFF. The CDR3 nucleotides are TGTGCCAGCAGTTCAAACACTGAAGCTTTCTTT.

The V call is TRBV5-4, the J call TRBJ2-1; possible D gene TRBD2, 7 bases. Germline V gene lookup returns CDR1 SGHNT and CDR2 YYREEE (reference sequence). Trimming shortened V by 0 bases and J by 7 bases, and 17 bases separated the two germline ends. This CDR3 is built from 16 residues. The CDR3 loop reads CASSLEGGAGANEQFF. In DNA form, the CDR3 reads TGTGCCAGCAGCTTGGAGGGCGGGGCGGGGGCGAATGAGCAGTTCTTC.